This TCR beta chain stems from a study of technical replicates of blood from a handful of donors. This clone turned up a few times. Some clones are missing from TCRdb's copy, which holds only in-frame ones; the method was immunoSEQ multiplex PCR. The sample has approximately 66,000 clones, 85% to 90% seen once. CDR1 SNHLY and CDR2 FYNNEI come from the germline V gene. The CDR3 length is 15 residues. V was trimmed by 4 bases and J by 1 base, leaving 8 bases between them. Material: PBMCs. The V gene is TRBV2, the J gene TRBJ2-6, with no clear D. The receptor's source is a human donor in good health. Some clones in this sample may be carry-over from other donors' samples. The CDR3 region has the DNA TGTGCCAGCAGTGCTACCATTTCTGGGGCCAACGTCCTGACTTTC. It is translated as CASSATISGANVLTF.